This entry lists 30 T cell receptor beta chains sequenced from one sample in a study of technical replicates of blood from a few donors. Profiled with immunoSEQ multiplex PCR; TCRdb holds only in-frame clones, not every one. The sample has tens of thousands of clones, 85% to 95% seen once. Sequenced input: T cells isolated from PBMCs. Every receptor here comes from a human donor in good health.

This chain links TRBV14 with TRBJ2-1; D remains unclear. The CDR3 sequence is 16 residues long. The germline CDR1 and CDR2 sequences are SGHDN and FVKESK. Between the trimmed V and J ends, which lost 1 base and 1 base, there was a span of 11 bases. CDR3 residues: CASSQVGTLSYNEQFF. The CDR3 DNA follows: TGTGCCAGCAGCCAAGTTGGCACCCTTTCCTACAATGAGCAGTTCTTC.

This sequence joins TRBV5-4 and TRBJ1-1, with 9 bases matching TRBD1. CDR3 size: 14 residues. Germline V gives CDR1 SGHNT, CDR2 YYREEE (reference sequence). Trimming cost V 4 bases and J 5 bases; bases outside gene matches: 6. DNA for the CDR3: TGTGCCAGCAGCCTCGGGACAGGGAATACTGAAGCTTTCTTT. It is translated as CASSLGTGNTEAFF.

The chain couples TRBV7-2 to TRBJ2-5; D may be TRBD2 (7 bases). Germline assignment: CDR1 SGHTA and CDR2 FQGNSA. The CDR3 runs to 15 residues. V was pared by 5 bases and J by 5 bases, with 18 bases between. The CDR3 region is CASSLNLGGVETQYF. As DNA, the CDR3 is TGTGCCAGCAGCCTAAATCTAGGGGGGGTGGAGACCCAGTACTTC.

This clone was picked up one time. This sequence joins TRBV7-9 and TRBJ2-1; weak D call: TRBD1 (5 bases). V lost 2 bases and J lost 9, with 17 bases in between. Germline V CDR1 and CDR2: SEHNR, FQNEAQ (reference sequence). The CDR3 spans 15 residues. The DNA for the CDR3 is TGTGCCAGCAGCTTAAGGTCTCAGGGCCGTGGTGAGCAGTTCTTC. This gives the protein CASSLRSQGRGEQFF.

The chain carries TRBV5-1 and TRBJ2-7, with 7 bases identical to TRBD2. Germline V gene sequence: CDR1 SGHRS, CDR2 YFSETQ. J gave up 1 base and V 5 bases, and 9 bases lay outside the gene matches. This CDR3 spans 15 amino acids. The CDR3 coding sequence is TGCGCCAGCAGTATCTCTTCTAGCGGTTCCTACGAGCAGTACTTC. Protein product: CASSISSSGSYEQYF.

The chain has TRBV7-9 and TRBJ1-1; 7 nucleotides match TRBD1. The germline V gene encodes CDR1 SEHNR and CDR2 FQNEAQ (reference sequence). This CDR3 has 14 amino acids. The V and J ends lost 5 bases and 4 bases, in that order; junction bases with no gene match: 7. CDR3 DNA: TGTGCCAGCAGCCAAGACAGGGATGGCACTGAAGCTTTCTTT. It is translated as CASSQDRDGTEAFF.

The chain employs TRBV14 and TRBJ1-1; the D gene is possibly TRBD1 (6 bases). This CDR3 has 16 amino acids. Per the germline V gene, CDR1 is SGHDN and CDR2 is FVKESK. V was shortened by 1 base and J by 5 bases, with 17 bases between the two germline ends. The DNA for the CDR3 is TGTGCCAGCAGCCAAGCCTTCGGACAGTGGGAAACTGAAGCTTTCTTT. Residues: CASSQAFGQWETEAFF.

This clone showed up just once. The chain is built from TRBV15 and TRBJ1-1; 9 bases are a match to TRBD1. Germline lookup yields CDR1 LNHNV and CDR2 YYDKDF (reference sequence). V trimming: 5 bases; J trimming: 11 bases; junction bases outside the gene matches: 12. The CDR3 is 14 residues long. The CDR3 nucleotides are TGTGCCACCAGCGGGGGTGGGACAGGGAGAATGGCTTTCTTT. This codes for CATSGGGTGRMAFF.

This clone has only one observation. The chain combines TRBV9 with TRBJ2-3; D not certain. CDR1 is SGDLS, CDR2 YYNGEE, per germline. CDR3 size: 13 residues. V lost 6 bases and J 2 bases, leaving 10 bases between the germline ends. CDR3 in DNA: TGTGCCAGCAACTATTTCCTCACAGATACGCAGTATTTT. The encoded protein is CASNYFLTDTQYF.

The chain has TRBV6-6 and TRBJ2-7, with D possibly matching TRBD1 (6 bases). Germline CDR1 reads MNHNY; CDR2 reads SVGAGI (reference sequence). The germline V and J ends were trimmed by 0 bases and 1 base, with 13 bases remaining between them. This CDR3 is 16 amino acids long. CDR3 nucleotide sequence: TGTGCCAGCAGTTACTCGTCTGGGGGCGCGTCCTACGAGCAGTACTTC. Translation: CASSYSSGGASYEQYF.

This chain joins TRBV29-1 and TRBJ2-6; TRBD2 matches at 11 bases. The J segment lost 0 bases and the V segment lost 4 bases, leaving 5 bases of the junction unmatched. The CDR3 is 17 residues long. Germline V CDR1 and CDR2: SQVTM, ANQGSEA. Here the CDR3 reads CSVVVAGGSSGANVLTF. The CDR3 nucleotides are TGCAGCGTTGTGGTAGCGGGAGGGTCCTCTGGGGCCAACGTCCTGACTTTC.

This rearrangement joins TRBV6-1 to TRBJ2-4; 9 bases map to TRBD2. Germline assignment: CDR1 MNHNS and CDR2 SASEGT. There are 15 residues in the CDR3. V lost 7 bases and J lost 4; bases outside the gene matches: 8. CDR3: CASIWEREVKNIQYF. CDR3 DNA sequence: TGTGCCAGCATATGGGAGCGGGAGGTGAAAAACATTCAGTACTTC.

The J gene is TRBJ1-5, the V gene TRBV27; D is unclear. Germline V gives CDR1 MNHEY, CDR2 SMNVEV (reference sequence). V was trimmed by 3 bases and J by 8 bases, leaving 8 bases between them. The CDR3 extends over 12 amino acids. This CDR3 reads CASSFSGKPQHF. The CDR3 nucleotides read TGTGCCAGCAGTTTTAGCGGGAAGCCCCAGCATTTT.

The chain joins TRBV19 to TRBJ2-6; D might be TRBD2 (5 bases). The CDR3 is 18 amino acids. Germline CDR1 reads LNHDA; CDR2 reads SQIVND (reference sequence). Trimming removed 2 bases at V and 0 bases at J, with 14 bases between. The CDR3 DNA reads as TGTGCCAGTAGTATACTGGCGGGTGCTCGCTCTGGGGCCAACGTCCTGACTTTC. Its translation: CASSILAGARSGANVLTF.

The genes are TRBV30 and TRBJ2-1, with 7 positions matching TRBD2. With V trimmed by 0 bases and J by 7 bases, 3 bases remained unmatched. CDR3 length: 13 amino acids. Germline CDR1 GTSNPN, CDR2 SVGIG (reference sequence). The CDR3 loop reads CAWSVGGSNEQFF. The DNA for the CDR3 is TGTGCCTGGAGTGTTGGCGGGAGTAATGAGCAGTTCTTC.

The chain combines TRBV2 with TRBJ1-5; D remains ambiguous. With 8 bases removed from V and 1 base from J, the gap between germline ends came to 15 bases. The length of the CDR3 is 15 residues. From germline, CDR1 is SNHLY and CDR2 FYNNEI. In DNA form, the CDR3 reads TGTGCCAGCGCGCGGCTGGGTGGAAGCAATCAGCCCCAGCATTTT. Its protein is CASARLGGSNQPQHF.

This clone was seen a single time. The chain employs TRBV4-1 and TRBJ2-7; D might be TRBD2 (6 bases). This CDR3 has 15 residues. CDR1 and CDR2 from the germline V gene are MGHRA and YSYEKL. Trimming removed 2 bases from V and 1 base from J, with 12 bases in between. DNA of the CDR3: TGCGCCAGCAGCCAACAACTCGGACTATCCTACGAGCAGTACTTC. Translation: CASSQQLGLSYEQYF.

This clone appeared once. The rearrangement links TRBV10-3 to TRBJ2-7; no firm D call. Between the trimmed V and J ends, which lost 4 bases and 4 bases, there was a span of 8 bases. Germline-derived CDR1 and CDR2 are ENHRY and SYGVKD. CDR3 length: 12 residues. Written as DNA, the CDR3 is TGTGCCATCAGTGCCCAGGATTACGAGCAGTACTTC. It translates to CAISAQDYEQYF.

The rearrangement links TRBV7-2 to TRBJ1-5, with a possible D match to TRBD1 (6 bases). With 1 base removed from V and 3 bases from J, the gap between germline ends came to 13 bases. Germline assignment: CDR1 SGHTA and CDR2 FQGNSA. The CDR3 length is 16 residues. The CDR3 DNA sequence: TGTGCCAGCAGCTTAGTAGGCCGGGACACCAATCAGCCCCAGCATTTT. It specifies CASSLVGRDTNQPQHF.

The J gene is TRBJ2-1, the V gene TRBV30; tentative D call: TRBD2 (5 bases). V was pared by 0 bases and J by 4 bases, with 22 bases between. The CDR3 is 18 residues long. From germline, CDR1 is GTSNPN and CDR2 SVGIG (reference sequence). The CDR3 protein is CAWSVRVSGWGKYNEQFF. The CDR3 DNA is TGTGCCTGGAGTGTACGTGTAAGCGGCTGGGGTAAATACAATGAGCAGTTCTTC.

The CDR3 DNA reads TGTGCCAGCAGAGGGCAGGGGGCGTCCGGGGAGCTGTTTTTT. This sequence encodes CASRGQGASGELFF. The chain is built from TRBV7-3 and TRBJ2-2, with 8 bases fitting TRBD1. J lost 6 bases, V lost 6 bases, and 6 bases had no gene match. The CDR3 covers 14 residues. Looked up from germline, CDR1 is SGHTA and CDR2 is FQGTGA. Based on the CDR3 plus reference TRBV7-3 and TRBJ2-2, the full variable domain is GAGVSQTPSNKVTEKGKYVELRCDPISGHTALYWYRQSLGQGPEFLIYFQGTGAADDSGLPNDRFFAVRPEGSVSTLKIQRTERGDSAVYLCASRGQGASGELFFGEGSRLTVL.

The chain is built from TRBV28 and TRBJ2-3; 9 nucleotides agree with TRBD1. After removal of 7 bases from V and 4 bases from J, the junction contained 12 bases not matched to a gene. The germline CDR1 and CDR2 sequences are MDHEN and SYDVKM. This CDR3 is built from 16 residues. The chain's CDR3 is CASNSLEGDRADTQYF. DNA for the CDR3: TGTGCCAGCAACTCTTTGGAAGGGGACAGGGCAGATACGCAGTATTTT.

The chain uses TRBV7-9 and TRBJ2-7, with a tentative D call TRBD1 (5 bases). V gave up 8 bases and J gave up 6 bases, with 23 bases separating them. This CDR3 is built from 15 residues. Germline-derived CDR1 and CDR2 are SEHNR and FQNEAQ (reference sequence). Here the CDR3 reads CASAIGVASKGEQYF. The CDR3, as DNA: TGTGCCAGCGCTATAGGGGTAGCCTCCAAAGGCGAGCAGTACTTC.

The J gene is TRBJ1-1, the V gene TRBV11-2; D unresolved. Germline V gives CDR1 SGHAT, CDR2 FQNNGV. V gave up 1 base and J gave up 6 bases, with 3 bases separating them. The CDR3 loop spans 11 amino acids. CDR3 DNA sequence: TGTGCCAGCAGCTTAGTCTCTGAAGCTTTCTTT. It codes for CASSLVSEAFF.

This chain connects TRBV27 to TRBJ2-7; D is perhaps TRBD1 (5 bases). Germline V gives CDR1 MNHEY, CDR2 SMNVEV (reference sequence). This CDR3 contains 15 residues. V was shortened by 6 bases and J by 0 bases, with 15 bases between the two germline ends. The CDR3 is CASSISRTSSYEQYF. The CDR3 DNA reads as TGTGCCAGCAGCATATCTAGGACAAGCTCCTACGAGCAGTACTTC.

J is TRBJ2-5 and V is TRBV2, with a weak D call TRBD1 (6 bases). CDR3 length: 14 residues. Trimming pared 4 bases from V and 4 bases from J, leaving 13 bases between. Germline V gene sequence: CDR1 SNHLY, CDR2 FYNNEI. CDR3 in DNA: TGTGCCAGCAGTGTGGTGGGGGCCCGAGAGACCCAGTACTTC. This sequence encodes CASSVVGARETQYF. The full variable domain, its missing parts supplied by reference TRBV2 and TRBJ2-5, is EPEVTQTPSHQVTQMGQEVILRCVPISNHLYFYWYRQILGQKVEFLVSFYNNEISEKSEIFDDQFSVERPDGSNFTLKIRSTKLEDSAMYFCASSVVGARETQYFGPGTRLLVL.

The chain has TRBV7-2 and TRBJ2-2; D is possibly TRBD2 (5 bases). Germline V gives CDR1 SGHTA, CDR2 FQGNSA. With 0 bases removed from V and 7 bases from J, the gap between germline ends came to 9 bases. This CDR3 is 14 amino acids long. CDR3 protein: CASSLARGIGELFF. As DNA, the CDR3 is TGTGCCAGCAGCTTAGCCCGGGGAATCGGGGAGCTGTTTTTT.

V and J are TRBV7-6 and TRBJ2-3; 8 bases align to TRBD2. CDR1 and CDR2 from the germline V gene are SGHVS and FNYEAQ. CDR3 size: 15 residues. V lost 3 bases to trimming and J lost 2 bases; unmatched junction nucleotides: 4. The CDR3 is CASSLTSAYTDTQYF. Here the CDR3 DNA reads TGTGCCAGCAGCTTGACTAGCGCCTACACAGATACGCAGTATTTT.

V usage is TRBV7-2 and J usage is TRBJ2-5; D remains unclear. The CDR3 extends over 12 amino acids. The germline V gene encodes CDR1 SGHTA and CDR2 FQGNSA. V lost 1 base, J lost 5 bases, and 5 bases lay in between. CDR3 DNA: TGTGCCAGCAGCTTAGGCAGGGAGACCCAGTACTTC. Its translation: CASSLGRETQYF.

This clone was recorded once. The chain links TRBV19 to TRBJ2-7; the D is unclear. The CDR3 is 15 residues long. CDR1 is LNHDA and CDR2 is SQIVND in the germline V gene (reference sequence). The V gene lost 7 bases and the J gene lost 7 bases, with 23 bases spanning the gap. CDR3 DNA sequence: TGTGCCAGTACCGAATCCCCCGGTGGTGGTAAGGAGCAGTACTTC. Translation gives CASTESPGGGKEQYF. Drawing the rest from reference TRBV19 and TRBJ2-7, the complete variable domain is DGGITQSPKYLFRKEGQNVTLSCEQNLNHDAMYWYRQDPGQGLRLIYYSQIVNDFQKGDIAEGYSVSREKKESFPLTVTSAQKNPTAFYLCASTESPGGGKEQYFGPGTRLTVT.